This TCR beta chain came from a study of PD-1 blockade in classical Hodgkin lymphoma. Data came from immunoSEQ multiplex PCR; TCRdb stores just in-frame clones and leaves some out. The top ten clones hold roughly 20% of a sample with more than 95,000 clones, roughly nine tenths of them seen once. Time point of the sample: cycle 4 day 1 (C4D1), after less than 7 weeks of nivolumab. Exposure to brentuximab vedotin varied, and each patient had relapsed following autologous stem cell transplantation. Study-level points and caveats: Baseline TCR diversity was reportedly lower in newly diagnosed patients than healthy donors.

The V gene lost 0 bases and the J gene lost 3 bases, with 9 bases spanning the gap. There are 14 residues in the CDR3. In germline, CDR1 is SGHKS, CDR2 YYEKEE (reference sequence). A word on this clone: Its antigen is currently unknown.

The sequencing used peripheral blood mononuclear cells (PBMCs), collected before the fourth cycle of nivolumab. This clonotype was obtained from a human donor with classical Hodgkin lymphoma. The chain carries TRBV5-5 and TRBJ1-2; no reliable D call. This CDR3 is CASSLAGGDYGYTF. The DNA of the CDR3 is TGTGCCAGCAGCTTGGCCGGTGGGGACTATGGCTACACCTTC.